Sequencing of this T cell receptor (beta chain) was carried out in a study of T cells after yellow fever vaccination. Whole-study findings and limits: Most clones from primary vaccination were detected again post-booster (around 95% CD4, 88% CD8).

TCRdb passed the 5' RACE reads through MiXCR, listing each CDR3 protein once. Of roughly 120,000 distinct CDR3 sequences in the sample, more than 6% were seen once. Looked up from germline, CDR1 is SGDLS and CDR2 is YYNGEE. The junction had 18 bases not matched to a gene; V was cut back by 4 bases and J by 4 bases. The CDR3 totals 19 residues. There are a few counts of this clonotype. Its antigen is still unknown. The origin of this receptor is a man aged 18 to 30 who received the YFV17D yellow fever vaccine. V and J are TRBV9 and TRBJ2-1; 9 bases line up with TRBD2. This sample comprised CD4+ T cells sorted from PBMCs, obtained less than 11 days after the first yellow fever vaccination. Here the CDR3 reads CASSPGGLAGLPGYNEQFF. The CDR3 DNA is TGTGCCAGCAGCCCAGGAGGGCTAGCGGGGCTTCCGGGGTACAATGAGCAGTTCTTC.